These 7 T cell receptor beta chains share one sample of origin, sequenced in a study of blood T cell repertoires in COVID-19. Profiling relied on immunoSEQ multiplex PCR, and the TCRdb table lists in-frame clones only, not all of them. The repertoire holds around 300,000 clones, with 75% to 90% as singletons. The specimen was PBMCs or T cells enriched from blood (not recorded which). These receptors were obtained from a young woman who had recovered from COVID-19.

This chain uses TRBV5-1 with TRBJ2-3; TRBD2 matches at 8 bases. CDR1 and CDR2 from the germline V gene are SGHRS and YFSETQ. The CDR3 loop spans 14 amino acids. Unmatched junction bases numbered 7, after V lost 5 bases and J lost 5 bases. Here the CDR3 DNA reads TGCGCCAGCAGGGACGGGGGGGCCAGAGATACGCAGTATTTT. The encoded protein is CASRDGGARDTQYF.

The chain joins TRBV11-2 to TRBJ1-2, with 10 nucleotides matching TRBD1. With V trimmed by 1 base and J by 8 bases, 7 bases remained unmatched. This CDR3 is 15 amino acids long. Germline lookup yields CDR1 SGHAT and CDR2 FQNNGV. CDR3 coding DNA: TGTGCCAGCAGCTTAGGGGACAGGGGATTCGGGGGCTACACCTTC. Translated: CASSLGDRGFGGYTF.

V usage is TRBV4-1 and J usage is TRBJ1-2, with 9 bases fitting TRBD1. CDR3 length equals 15 residues. V gave up 1 base and J gave up 8 bases; unmatched junction bases: 8. CDR1 is MGHRA and CDR2 is YSYEKL in the germline V gene. In DNA, the CDR3 is TGCGCCAGCAGCCAAGGCCTACAGGGGGCGCGGGGCTACACCTTC. Residues: CASSQGLQGARGYTF.

The chain carries TRBV6-5 and TRBJ1-2; TRBD1 matches at 8 bases. The V gene's germline CDR1 is MNHEY and CDR2 SVGAGI. Trimming removed 2 bases from V and 4 bases from J; junction bases left unmatched: 9. This CDR3 spans 16 amino acids. This chain's CDR3 is CASSYPSGTGFYGYTF. DNA for the CDR3: TGTGCCAGCAGTTACCCTTCCGGGACAGGTTTCTATGGCTACACCTTC.

The J gene is TRBJ1-4, the V gene TRBV9; a possible D gene is TRBD1 (5 bases). The germline gives CDR1 SGDLS, CDR2 YYNGEE. V was shortened by 6 bases and J by 6 bases, with 15 bases between the two germline ends. This CDR3 is built from 14 residues. In nucleotides, the CDR3 is TGTGCCAGCACCGTGGGTCCGGGGGATGAAAAACTGTTTTTT. Protein sequence: CASTVGPGDEKLFF. The variable domain in full, completed from reference TRBV9 and TRBJ1-4, reads DSGVTQTPKHLITATGQRVTLRCSPRSGDLSVYWYQQSLDQGLQFLIQYYNGEERAKGNILERFSAQQFPDLHSELNLSSLELGDSALYFCASTVGPGDEKLFFGSGTQLSVL.

The V and J genes are TRBV18 and TRBJ1-2; no definite D call. CDR1 is KGHSH, CDR2 LQKENI, per germline. Trimming shortened V by 5 bases and J by 3 bases, and 16 bases separated the two germline ends. This CDR3 has 15 residues. Written as DNA, the CDR3 is TGTGCCAGCTCAAAAGACACCGTGCTCCACTATGGCTACACCTTC. Amino acid sequence: CASSKDTVLHYGYTF. Filled out from reference TRBV18 and TRBJ1-2, the complete variable domain reads NAGVMQNPRHLVRRRGQEARLRCSPMKGHSHVYWYRQLPEEGLKFMVYLQKENIIDESGMPKERFSAEFPKEGPSILRIQQVVRGDSAAYFCASSKDTVLHYGYTFGSGTRLTVV.

This sequence joins TRBV27 and TRBJ1-2; 7 bases are a match to TRBD1. CDR1 and CDR2 (germline): MNHEY, SMNVEV (reference sequence). CDR3 length equals 15 residues. V was pared by 0 bases and J by 0 bases, with 1 base of the junction left unmatched. CDR3: CASSLSGTANYGYTF. The CDR3 DNA follows: TGTGCCAGCAGTTTATCCGGGACAGCTAACTATGGCTACACCTTC.